This is a list of T cell receptor beta chains from one sample in a study of blood T cell repertoires in COVID-19. Some clones are missing from TCRdb's copy, which holds only in-frame ones; the method was immunoSEQ multiplex PCR. This sample has approximately 31,000 clones, with approximately 85% found just once. Sequencing was carried out using peripheral blood. Receptor source: a woman aged 60-75 years with active COVID-19. The CDR3 runs from the conserved cysteine through the conserved F or W. The order of the fields is CDR3 DNA, CDR3 protein, clone size, D gene, V gene, J gene. D genes are given only for firm matches. Clone size is stated in some rows and not others, as once, few, many or a class when expanded.

DNA: TGTGCCACCAGTGATCTGGACAGGGCTACGCAGTATTTT; CDR3: CATSDLDRATQYF; size: NA; D: TRBD1; V: TRBV24-1; J: TRBJ2-3
DNA: TGCGCCAGCAGCTCCCAAGGGGGACAGGTCGCCTACGAGCAGTACTTC; CDR3: CASSSQGGQVAYEQYF; size: NA; D: TRBD1; V: TRBV5-1; J: TRBJ2-7
DNA: TGTGCCAGCAGCGTAGTCCTCAAGGGGTCCGCTTGGGGAGCGGGAGGTTCCTACGAGCAGTACTTC; CDR3: CASSVVLKGSAWGAGGSYEQYF; size: NA; D: TRBD2; V: TRBV9; J: TRBJ2-7
DNA: TGTGCCAGCAGTGACCGCGCAGGGGACGGCTACACCTTC; CDR3: CASSDRAGDGYTF; size: NA; D: NA; V: TRBV6-1; J: TRBJ1-2
DNA: TGTGCCAGCAGCTTACGACAGGGCGGTAGCAATGAGCAGTTCTTC; CDR3: CASSLRQGGSNEQFF; size: NA; D: TRBD1; V: TRBV7-9; J: TRBJ2-1
DNA: TGTGCCACCAGCGGACCCGGACGGGAGGGTAATTCACCCCTCCACTTT; CDR3: CATSGPGREGNSPLHF; size: NA; D: NA; V: TRBV15; J: TRBJ1-6
DNA: TGTGCCAGCAGTTCATTCGGGACAGTTAAAAATGAGCAGTTCTTC; CDR3: CASSSFGTVKNEQFF; size: NA; D: TRBD1; V: TRBV27; J: TRBJ2-1
DNA: TGTGCCAGCAGCTTAGAGACAGGGAAGAACACTGAAGCTTTCTTT; CDR3: CASSLETGKNTEAFF; size: NA; D: TRBD1; V: TRBV7-9; J: TRBJ1-1
DNA: TGTGCCAGCAGCCCCACAGGGCCCAATCAGCCCCAGCATTTT; CDR3: CASSPTGPNQPQHF; size: NA; D: NA; V: TRBV6-5; J: TRBJ1-5
DNA: TGCGCCAGCAGCTTAGGTGGGACGGGGGGGACCTACGAGCAGTACTTC; CDR3: CASSLGGTGGTYEQYF; size: NA; D: TRBD2; V: TRBV5-1; J: TRBJ2-7
DNA: TGTGCCAGCAGCGCAGCAGGTACCCAAGAGACCCAGTACTTC; CDR3: CASSAAGTQETQYF; size: NA; D: NA; V: TRBV9; J: TRBJ2-5
DNA: TGTGCCAGCAGTTTTGGCCTAGCGGAGCAAGAGACCCAGTACTTC; CDR3: CASSFGLAEQETQYF; size: NA; D: TRBD2; V: TRBV5-6; J: TRBJ2-5
DNA: TGTGCCAGCAGACCCCCAGGACTAGCGGGGAGCTACGAGCAGTACTTC; CDR3: CASRPPGLAGSYEQYF; size: NA; D: TRBD2; V: TRBV2; J: TRBJ2-7
DNA: TGTGCCAGCACTCCGGCCCGGGTTGGGGAGCAGTACTTC; CDR3: CASTPARVGEQYF; size: NA; D: NA; V: TRBV12-3/TRBV12-4; J: TRBJ2-7
DNA: TGTGCCAGCAGTTCCGATCCTATCATCGGCTACACCTTC; CDR3: CASSSDPIIGYTF; size: once; D: NA; V: TRBV12-3/TRBV12-4; J: TRBJ1-2
DNA: TGTGCCAGCAGCGTGACTAGCACACGCACAGATACGCAGTATTTT; CDR3: CASSVTSTRTDTQYF; size: once; D: TRBD2; V: TRBV9; J: TRBJ2-3
DNA: TGCAGCGTTACCGGACAGGGGAAGCAGTTCTTC; CDR3: CSVTGQGKQFF; size: NA; D: TRBD1; V: TRBV29-1; J: TRBJ2-1
DNA: TGTGCCAGCAGTTTAGCCACTCCGGCACCCCTCCACTTT; CDR3: CASSLATPAPLHF; size: NA; D: NA; V: TRBV28; J: TRBJ1-6
DNA: TGTGCCAGCAGTCGGGAGATAAAAAGCGAGCAGTACTTC; CDR3: CASSREIKSEQYF; size: NA; D: NA; V: TRBV28; J: TRBJ2-7
DNA: TGTGCCAGCGCCCCTAGTACAGATACGCAGTATTTT; CDR3: CASAPSTDTQYF; size: NA; D: NA; V: TRBV25-1; J: TRBJ2-3
DNA: TGTGCCAGCAGTGAACGCAGGAACTCCTACAATGAGCAGTTCTTC; CDR3: CASSERRNSYNEQFF; size: NA; D: NA; V: TRBV6-1; J: TRBJ2-1
DNA: TGTGCCAGCAGCCAAGTTCGGGAGCCCTACAATGAGCAGTTCTTC; CDR3: CASSQVREPYNEQFF; size: NA; D: NA; V: TRBV4-2; J: TRBJ2-1